This T cell receptor (beta chain) was found in a study of cytomegalovirus exposure and HLA in healthy donors. The CDR3 covers 13 residues. V lost 4 bases and J lost 5, with 12 bases in between. Germline CDR1 and CDR2: LGHNA and YSLEER. Sequencing used immunoSEQ multiplex PCR; TCRdb keeps in-frame clones, though not all of them. Counted here are roughly 350,000 clones, 86% occurring once; the ten biggest clones make up around 0.84%. Points from the study as a whole: It was reported that the classifier diagnosed cytomegalovirus status with high specificity and sensitivity in both the original and validation cohorts.

Details on this clone: The antigen is not known.

The chain links TRBV4-3 to TRBJ2-7; perhaps TRBD1 as D (6 bases). The sequenced sample consisted of PBMCs. The source of this sequence is a woman between 18 and 29 years old in good health and CMV-seronegative. The DNA for the CDR3 is TGCGCCAGCAGCCCCTTGCAGGGGCACGAGCAGTACTTC. This translates into CASSPLQGHEQYF.